The clone carrying this T cell receptor beta chain was found a few times. What it recognizes is unknown. Trimming took 6 bases from V and 4 from J, leaving 15 bases between them. The length of the CDR3 is 14 residues. The sample belongs to a study of CD8 T cells in ankylosing spondylitis. General study results and limits: Matched synovial fluid from ankylosing spondylitis patients was reported to be enriched for disease-linked clones. Several of the motif variants were reported before in synovial fluid and blood from reactive arthritis. The authors found the disease-linked clones to be CD8+ and relatively rare in peripheral blood. What appeared characteristic of ankylosing spondylitis blood was a TCR beta motif of eight highly homologous variants.

TCRdb passed the 5' RACE reads through MiXCR, listing each CDR3 protein once. This table has some 250,000 distinct CDR3 sequences, 24% appearing once. The specimen sequenced was blood, either unsorted or a sorted T cell fraction (not recorded which). This receptor was taken from a male donor with ankylosing spondylitis or in good health (not recorded which). The J gene is TRBJ1-2, the V gene TRBV12-3 or TRBV12-4, with D perhaps TRBD1 (6 bases). Written as DNA, the CDR3 is TGTGCCAGCAGCCCAACACGACAGGTCTATGGCTACACCTTC. Its protein is CASSPTRQVYGYTF.